The present TCR beta chain was sequenced within a study of spatial heterogeneity in lung cancer. TCRdb used MiXCR to reprocess the 5' RACE reads, holding one entry per CDR3 protein. The profile shows around 75,000 distinct CDR3 sequences, 13% of them singletons. The time point here: sample taken at primary tumor resection. Tumor, nontumor lung or frozen PBMC supplied whole RNA, sequenced without sorting. Sequencing was performed on PBMCs, taken at surgery. The sequence came from a male donor with early-stage non-small cell lung cancer.

The CDR3 loop reads CASSWGVGQGIETQYF. The CDR3 DNA is TGTGCCAGCAGTTGGGGAGTGGGGCAAGGGATCGAGACCCAGTACTTC. The chain has TRBV28 and TRBJ2-5; the D gene could be TRBD1 or TRBD2 (5 bases each). Trimming removed 4 bases from V and 5 bases from J, with 20 bases in between. Germline V gene sequence: CDR1 MDHEN, CDR2 SYDVKM. This CDR3 is built from 16 residues.